This passage covers 20 T cell receptor beta chains from one sample sequenced in a study of cytomegalovirus exposure and HLA in healthy donors. Both 60 Vbeta primers and 13 Jbeta primers went into the PCR. Repertoires were generated with immunoSEQ multiplex PCR, while TCRdb's copy carries only in-frame clones and drops some. The table records 180,000 or so clones, over 60% of them present only once. The sequencing sample was made of PBMCs. The receptors derive from a female donor in good health and CMV-seronegative.

This sequence joins TRBV7-2 and TRBJ2-7; D not resolved. V lost 3 bases, J lost 1 base, and 10 bases lay in between. The CDR3 covers 14 residues. CDR1 is SGHTA, CDR2 FQGNSA, per germline. Here the CDR3 reads CASSFRYPSYEQYF. In nucleotides, the CDR3 is TGTGCCAGCAGCTTCCGTTATCCTTCCTACGAGCAGTACTTC.

DNA for the CDR3: TGTGCCAGCAGTGAAGCCGGGTTGTTCGCGGGAGGCCCGTACTTC. It codes for CASSEAGLFAGGPYF. The chain is built from TRBV6-1 and TRBJ2-7, with 8 bases identical to TRBD2. Germline CDR1 and CDR2: MNHNS and SASEGT. The CDR3 has 15 amino acids. V lost 0 bases to trimming and J lost 12 bases; unmatched junction nucleotides: 13.

V gene TRBV6-4 combines with J gene TRBJ2-1, with 7 nucleotides matching TRBD2. V gave up 4 bases and J gave up 6 bases; unmatched junction bases: 9. The CDR3 spans 15 residues. The germline CDR1 and CDR2 sequences are MRHNA and SNTAGT. This CDR3 reads CASSAGERGVNEQFF. The DNA of the CDR3 is TGTGCCAGCAGTGCGGGGGAACGGGGGGTCAATGAGCAGTTCTTC.

The gene calls are TRBV20-1 and TRBJ1-1; unclear D gene. The length of the CDR3 is 11 residues. CDR1 DFQATT and CDR2 SNEGSKA come from the germline V gene (reference sequence). Trimming cost V 6 bases and J 6 bases, with 11 bases left between them. CDR3 protein: CSALAGAEAFF. CDR3 in DNA: TGCAGTGCCCTCGCCGGGGCTGAAGCTTTCTTT.

The rearrangement joins TRBV6-1 to TRBJ1-2; D is unresolved. This CDR3 contains 16 residues. Germline CDR1 reads MNHNS; CDR2 reads SASEGT. V was trimmed by 3 bases and J by 1 base, leaving 15 bases between them. The CDR3 region is CASSDPALYSNYGYTF. CDR3 DNA sequence: TGTGCCAGCAGTGATCCAGCTCTTTACAGTAACTATGGCTACACCTTC.

This clone was seen a few times. This chain links TRBV7-7 with TRBJ2-7, with TRBD2 identical over 7 bases. Per the germline V gene, CDR1 is SSHAT and CDR2 is FNYEAQ (reference sequence). The ends lost 5 bases at V and 2 bases at J; junction bases unmatched: 6. The CDR3 extends over 14 amino acids. Written as DNA, the CDR3 is TGTGCCAGCAGCCCCATCACTAGCGCCTACGAGCAGTACTTC. Residues: CASSPITSAYEQYF.

This rearrangement joins TRBV27 to TRBJ2-3, with 9 bases matching TRBD2. The J segment lost 3 bases and the V segment lost 3 bases, leaving 7 bases of the junction unmatched. The CDR3 contains 16 residues. CDR1 is MNHEY and CDR2 is SMNVEV in the germline V gene (reference sequence). CDR3 sequence (DNA): TGTGCCAGCAGTTTCGGCATTCTAGCGGGAACAGATACGCAGTATTTT. Encoded protein: CASSFGILAGTDTQYF.

The chain links TRBV15 to TRBJ2-2, with D maybe TRBD1 (6 bases). The CDR3 loop spans 15 amino acids. V was trimmed by 2 bases and J by 7 bases, leaving 14 bases between them. Germline CDR1 and CDR2: LNHNV and YYDKDF (reference sequence). CDR3 sequence reads: CATSRTNRAGGELFF. The CDR3 coding sequence is TGTGCCACCAGCAGAACCAACAGGGCCGGCGGGGAGCTGTTTTTT.

This chain uses TRBV25-1 with TRBJ2-5; 8 bases align to TRBD2. The germline V gene has CDR1 MGHDK and CDR2 SYGVNS. V gave up 6 bases and J gave up 3 bases; unmatched junction bases: 9. The CDR3 covers 15 residues. CDR3 loop: CASRRTSGLEETQYF. CDR3 DNA sequence: TGTGCCAGCAGGAGAACTAGCGGACTCGAAGAGACCCAGTACTTC.

The rearrangement links TRBV9 to TRBJ2-7, with no clear D. The CDR3 runs to 14 residues. V was pared by 2 bases and J by 2 bases, with 11 bases between. The germline V gene has CDR1 SGDLS and CDR2 YYNGEE. Written as DNA, the CDR3 is TGTGCCAGCAGCGTCGAGGTTACCCCCTACGAGCAGTACTTC. Its protein is CASSVEVTPYEQYF. The complete variable domain, with remaining parts taken from reference TRBV9 and TRBJ2-7, reads DSGVTQTPKHLITATGQRVTLRCSPRSGDLSVYWYQQSLDQGLQFLIQYYNGEERAKGNILERFSAQQFPDLHSELNLSSLELGDSALYFCASSVEVTPYEQYFGPGTRLTVT.

The rearrangement uses TRBV11-3 and TRBJ2-1; 14 positions match TRBD2. Germline V gene data show CDR1 as SGHNT and CDR2 as YENEEA. The length of the CDR3 is 18 residues. V shed 4 bases and J 0 bases; nucleotides not matched to a gene: 5. CDR3 region: CASSSSTSGRGSYNEQFF. CDR3 DNA: TGTGCCAGCAGCTCATCGACTAGCGGGAGGGGCTCCTACAATGAGCAGTTCTTC.

The chain couples TRBV4-1 to TRBJ2-1; 7 bases match TRBD1. The V segment lost 4 bases and the J segment 6 bases; nucleotides outside the gene matches: 3. The CDR3 covers 13 residues. The germline V gene has CDR1 MGHRA and CDR2 YSYEKL. CDR3 protein: CASSLRGSNEQFF. DNA of the CDR3: TGCGCCAGCAGCCTCAGGGGGTCCAATGAGCAGTTCTTC.

Written as DNA, the CDR3 is TGTGCCAGCTCACAAAGGACTACATTTAATGAAAAACTGTTTTTT. Translated: CASSQRTTFNEKLFF. The chain uses TRBV18 and TRBJ1-4; D unresolved. V dropped 4 bases and J dropped 4 bases, with 13 bases sitting between them. CDR1 is KGHSH, CDR2 LQKENI, per germline. This CDR3 has 15 residues.

This clone came up once. The chain combines TRBV23-1 with TRBJ2-7, with D perhaps matching TRBD1 (5 bases). TRBV23-1 is an ORF, with its function uncertain. V was cut by 11 bases and J by 2 bases, with 25 bases left in between. The CDR3 is 16 residues long. CDR3 sequence reads: CAFVQTGEDLPYEQYF. Written as DNA, the CDR3 is TGCGCCTTTGTACAAACAGGCGAAGACTTACCCTACGAGCAGTACTTC.

This chain connects TRBV4-1 to TRBJ2-7, with D maybe TRBD1 (6 bases). Germline values: CDR1 MGHRA, CDR2 YSYEKL. This CDR3 region has 15 residues. The V end was cut by 4 bases, the J end by 2 bases, with 15 bases between. DNA for the CDR3: TGCGCCAGCAGCCTGGATTTACAGGGCCCCTACGAGCAGTACTTC. It translates to CASSLDLQGPYEQYF.

The chain has TRBV11-2 and TRBJ2-5; 10 bases map to TRBD2. The CDR3 is made up of 17 amino acids. Germline V gene lookup returns CDR1 SGHAT and CDR2 FQNNGV. Trimming at V came to 1 base and at J to 5 bases, leaving 10 bases not matched to a gene. CDR3 nucleotide sequence: TGTGCCAGCAGCTTAGTTTCTAGCGGGAGATTCGGGGAGACCCAGTACTTC. Its protein product is CASSLVSSGRFGETQYF.

V gene TRBV6-1 combines with J gene TRBJ2-3, with D hard to call. The V end was cut by 8 bases, the J end by 2 bases, with 11 bases between. CDR1 and CDR2 from the germline V gene are MNHNS and SASEGT. This CDR3 spans 13 amino acids. The CDR3 nucleotides read TGTGCCAGCCGATGGGCCGACACAGATACGCAGTATTTT. Translation: CASRWADTDTQYF.

This sequence joins TRBV7-2 and TRBJ2-3; TRBD2 matches at 13 bases. CDR1 and CDR2 from the germline V gene are SGHTA and FQGNSA. The CDR3 sequence is 17 residues long. V was pared by 5 bases and J by 2 bases, with 7 bases of the junction left unmatched. This chain's CDR3 is CASSRRTSGSFTDTQYF. In nucleotides, the CDR3 is TGTGCCAGCAGCCGACGGACTAGCGGGAGTTTCACAGATACGCAGTATTTT.

As concerns this clone: Germline and junction disagree at one end, which may indicate a read error. The chain recombines TRBV30 with TRBJ2-6; maybe TRBD2 (6 bases). The V gene's germline CDR1 is GTSNPN and CDR2 SVGIG (reference sequence). The CDR3 covers 14 residues. In DNA form, the CDR3 reads TGTGCCTGGAGTGTTAGCGGCGGGGCCAACGGCCTGACTTTC. Translating it yields CAWSVSGGANGLTF. Looking up the rest from reference TRBV30 and TRBJ2-6 gives the full variable domain: SQTIHQWPATLVQPVGSPLSLECTVEGTSNPNLYWYRQAAGRGLQLLFYSVGIGQISSEVPQNLSASRPQDRQFILSSKKLLLSDSGFYLCAWSVSGGANGLTFGAGSRLTVL.

The rearrangement joins TRBV18 to TRBJ1-2; TRBD1 matches at 8 bases. V was pared by 6 bases and J by 4 bases, with 4 bases of the junction left unmatched. Germline V gene data show CDR1 as KGHSH and CDR2 as LQKENI. The CDR3 consists of 13 residues. CDR3 nucleotides: TGTGCCAGCTCGTCGACAGGGGTCTATGGCTACACCTTC. This codes for CASSSTGVYGYTF.